The rows below give T cell receptor beta chains drawn from one sample of a study of shared clonotypes between healthy human individuals. Data came from immunoSEQ multiplex PCR; TCRdb stores just in-frame clones and leaves some out. The top ten hold over 10% of the sample, which has about half a million clones, 79% seen once. The source material was PBMCs. The source is a woman aged 35 to 49 in good health. Some clones in this sample may be carry-over from other donors' samples. CDR3s include the opening cysteine and the closing phenylalanine or tryptophan. The D gene is left open where the match is weak. A row's size may be missing; if present it is once, few, many or a size class.

J gene,V gene,clone size,D gene,CDR3 DNA,CDR3 protein
TRBJ2-3,TRBV30,NA,NA,TGTGCCCTGGGGTGGAGTGGTCGCCCCGTGGGTACAGATACGCAGTATTTT,CALGWSGRPVGTDTQYF
TRBJ2-6,TRBV28,NA,NA,TGTGCCAGCAGTTTAGAATGGGCCAACGTCCTGACTTTC,CASSLEWANVLTF
TRBJ2-1,TRBV7-2,NA,TRBD1,TGTGCCAGCAGCTTCACCAGGGACAGGTACAATGAGCAGTTCTTC,CASSFTRDRYNEQFF
TRBJ2-7,TRBV5-5,many,NA,TGTGCCAGCAGCTCCGACAGCTTCGAGCAGTACTTC,CASSSDSFEQYF
TRBJ2-3,TRBV23-1,NA,NA,TGCGCCAGCAGTCCTTATGGCACAGATACGCAGTATTTT,CASSPYGTDTQYF
TRBJ1-1,TRBV9,NA,NA,TGTGCCAGCAGCCAAAGTACAGTGAACACTGAAGCTTTCTTT,CASSQSTVNTEAFF
TRBJ1-1,TRBV18,NA,NA,TGTGCCAGCTCACCAGAAGTTCGGGGAACTGAAGCTTTCTTT,CASSPEVRGTEAFF
TRBJ1-1,TRBV18,NA,NA,TGTGCCAGCTCAGCGGACTCCTTCGGAACTGAAGCTTTCTTT,CASSADSFGTEAFF
TRBJ2-7,TRBV18,once,NA,TGTGCCAGCTCACCTGGGGGCGGGGTCTACGAGCAGTACTTC,CASSPGGGVYEQYF
TRBJ1-5,TRBV18,many,NA,TGTGCCAGCTCACCGGGTGGGAGAACGAGCAATCAGCCCCAGCATTTT,CASSPGGRTSNQPQHF
TRBJ2-7,TRBV5-8,NA,NA,TGTGCCAGCAGCTTGAGGGGCGGAGTTGGTCTCCACTACGAGCAGTACTTC,CASSLRGGVGLHYEQYF
TRBJ2-2,TRBV5-3,many,NA,TGTGCCAGAAGCTTGGACAACACCGGGGAGCTGTTTTTT,CARSLDNTGELFF
TRBJ2-1,TRBV6-4,many,NA,TGTGCCAGCAGTGACTCCGCCGGGTCCTACAATGAGCAGTTCTTC,CASSDSAGSYNEQFF
TRBJ1-1,TRBV11-2,few,NA,TGTGCCAGCAGCCCTTCAGGCGCAGACACTTGGGGAGCTTTCTTT,CASSPSGADTWGAFF
TRBJ2-1,TRBV10-3,NA,TRBD2,TGTGCCATCGGGACTAGCGGGAGTGATGAGCAGTTCTTC,CAIGTSGSDEQFF
TRBJ1-2,TRBV28,NA,NA,TGTGCCAGCAGCGGGGGACGGGACTATGGCTACACCTTC,CASSGGRDYGYTF
TRBJ2-6,TRBV5-4,NA,NA,TGTGCCAGCACCCCGAGTGGACCAAGCTCTGGGGCCAACGTCCTGACTTTC,CASTPSGPSSGANVLTF
TRBJ2-1,TRBV11-1,NA,TRBD2,TGTGCCAGCGTCCATAGCGGGAGCTCCTACAATGAGCAGTTCTTC,CASVHSGSSYNEQFF
TRBJ2-7,TRBV7-9,once,TRBD2,TGTGCCAGCAGCTTAGTTTCGGGAGCGGGAGGATACTACGAGCAGTACTTC,CASSLVSGAGGYYEQYF
TRBJ2-5,TRBV7-2,once,NA,TGTGCCAGCAGCTTAGCGGCCCAAGAGACCCAGTACTTC,CASSLAAQETQYF
TRBJ2-7,TRBV9,NA,TRBD1,TGTGCCAGCAGTGAGGGGGCTGGCCTGTACGAGCAGTACTTC,CASSEGAGLYEQYF
TRBJ2-1,TRBV21-1,NA,NA,TGTGCCAGCAGCAAAGCCCCAGCGGGACTTTACAATGAGCAGTTCTTC,CASSKAPAGLYNEQFF
TRBJ2-3,TRBV9,NA,NA,TGTGCCAGCAGCGTAATAGGAGGCCGGGATACGCAGTATTTT,CASSVIGGRDTQYF
TRBJ1-4,TRBV30,once,NA,TGTGCCTGGACCGTACCGCCGGGAAAACTGTTTTTT,CAWTVPPGKLFF
TRBJ1-5,TRBV27,NA,NA,TGTGCCAGCAGTTTATTCCGGGGTAATCAGCCCCAGCATTTT,CASSLFRGNQPQHF
TRBJ2-7,TRBV5-1,NA,TRBD2,TGCGCCAGCAGACCGACTAGCGGGAGCTCCTACGAGCAGTACTTC,CASRPTSGSSYEQYF
TRBJ2-5,TRBV27,NA,NA,TGTGCCAGCTCCCCCCTCGGAGAGACCCAGTACTTC,CASSPLGETQYF
TRBJ2-1,TRBV27,NA,NA,TGTGCCAGCAGTTTATTGGGTAATGAGCAGTTCTTC,CASSLLGNEQFF
TRBJ2-7,TRBV5-1,NA,NA,TGCGCCAGCAGCTTGATGCGAGGGAGCTCCTACGAGCAGTACTTC,CASSLMRGSSYEQYF
TRBJ2-6,TRBV19,NA,NA,TGTGCCAGTAGTATAGCCGGAGGATCCTCTGGGGCCAACGTCCTGACTTTC,CASSIAGGSSGANVLTF
TRBJ2-1,TRBV27,NA,TRBD2,TGTGCCAGCAGTCAGGGGACTAGCGGGAGGGATGAGCAGTTCTTC,CASSQGTSGRDEQFF